A selection of T cell receptor beta chains follows, all from one sample in a study of T cell responses to AZD1222 COVID-19 vaccine. Sequenced by immunoSEQ multiplex PCR; TCRdb stores in-frame clones only, minus some. The sample has some 60,000 clones; over 60% are singletons. Specimen: peripheral blood, collected 28 days after the second AZD1222 dose. Receptors were obtained from an adult who received the AZD1222 COVID-19 vaccine. Each CDR3 is given with its conserved first and last residue. The D gene is left open where the match is weak. Clone size is given for some rows only: seen once, a few or many times, or a class if the clone is expanded.

v_gene	d_gene	j_gene	abundance	CDR3nt	CDR3aa
TRBV5-6	NA	TRBJ2-6	NA	TGTGCCAGCAGCTCCGACTCTGGGGCCAACGTCCTGACTTTC	CASSSDSGANVLTF
TRBV6-5	NA	TRBJ1-2	NA	TGTGCCAGCAATAAACCAGAGCTTAACTATGGCTACACCTTC	CASNKPELNYGYTF
TRBV3-1/TRBV3-2	NA	TRBJ2-7	NA	TGTGCCAGCAGCCAAGACGGTGGGGTTGGGCCTGGAGAGCAGTACTTC	CASSQDGGVGPGEQYF
TRBV4-3	NA	TRBJ2-7	NA	TGCGCCAGCAGCCTTGAATTATTGTTCTACGAGCAGTACTTC	CASSLELLFYEQYF
TRBV29-1	TRBD1	TRBJ2-3	NA	TGCAGCGGGACGAGACAGGGCGGAGATACGCAGTATTTT	CSGTRQGGDTQYF
TRBV24-1	NA	TRBJ1-1	NA	TGTGCCACCCGTCGTGCGGAGGGGACTGAAGCTTTCTTT	CATRRAEGTEAFF
TRBV10-3	NA	TRBJ2-5	NA	TGTGCCATCAGTGAAGGTGGAGGACAGAAAGAGACCCAGTACTTC	CAISEGGGQKETQYF
TRBV7-2	NA	TRBJ1-1	NA	TGTGCCAGCAGCCCCCCGACAGGTTACACTGAAGCTTTCTTT	CASSPPTGYTEAFF
TRBV7-8	NA	TRBJ2-1	NA	TGTGCCAGCAGCCTTAATTACAATGAGCAGTTCTTC	CASSLNYNEQFF
TRBV6-5	NA	TRBJ1-5	once	TGTGCCAGCAGTTACGGACAGTGGGATCAGCCCCAGCATTTT	CASSYGQWDQPQHF
TRBV9	NA	TRBJ1-1	NA	TGTGCCAGCAGCTTACGACAGGATAGTACCGAAGCTTTCTTT	CASSLRQDSTEAFF
TRBV7-2	NA	TRBJ1-1	NA	TGTGCCAGCAGGCTTGGGCTGAACACTGAAGCTTTCTTT	CASRLGLNTEAFF
TRBV7-9	NA	TRBJ1-5	NA	TGTGCCAGCAGCTCAAATGCGAGGCCCCAGCATTTT	CASSSNARPQHF
TRBV27	NA	TRBJ2-3	NA	TGTGCCAGCAGTCTACGACGCCCCGACATAGATACGCAGTATTTT	CASSLRRPDIDTQYF
TRBV5-6	NA	TRBJ1-1	NA	TGTGCCAGCAGCTTTGTGACGGCTGAAGCTTTCTTT	CASSFVTAEAFF
TRBV7-9	NA	TRBJ1-2	once	TGTGCCAGCAGCTTAGCGTCGTCCTATGGCTACACCTTC	CASSLASSYGYTF
TRBV14	NA	TRBJ2-5	NA	TGTGCCAGCAGCCAAAATGGAGAGACCCAGTACTTC	CASSQNGETQYF
TRBV27	TRBD2	TRBJ2-1	once	TGTGCCAGCACGACTAGCGGGGGTAATGAGCAGTTCTTC	CASTTSGGNEQFF
TRBV6-5	TRBD1	TRBJ2-3	NA	TGTGCCAGCAGCCCGACAGGGGGGGATACGCAGTATTTT	CASSPTGGDTQYF
TRBV29-1	NA	TRBJ1-1	once	TGCAGCGTTGAGGCAAAGCTTGAATGGGACACTGAAGCTTTCTTT	CSVEAKLEWDTEAFF
TRBV7-6	TRBD2	TRBJ2-2	NA	TGTGCCAGCAGCCGAAGACTAGCGGGGGGGCCGGTTACCGGGGAGCTGTTTTTT	CASSRRLAGGPVTGELFF
TRBV12-3/TRBV12-4	NA	TRBJ2-5	once	TGTGCCAGCCAACCAGGGGGGGCGTCGACCCAGTACTTC	CASQPGGASTQYF
TRBV7-8	NA	TRBJ1-4	NA	TGTGCCAGCACCCCTTACGGGACGGCGGGTGGGGGTCCGGGAAAACTGTTTTTT	CASTPYGTAGGGPGKLFF
TRBV7-2	NA	TRBJ2-7	NA	TGTGCCAGTGCCACAGGTCCATTACGCGAGCAGTACTTC	CASATGPLREQYF
TRBV7-2	TRBD1	TRBJ1-4	NA	TGTGCCAGCAGCCAGAATCACAGGGGGCAAGGCGAAAAACTGTTTTTT	CASSQNHRGQGEKLFF
TRBV7-8	NA	TRBJ2-5	NA	TGTGCCAGCAGCTTAGCGTATGCGGCCGAGACCCAGTACTTC	CASSLAYAAETQYF
TRBV27	NA	TRBJ2-7	NA	TGTGCCAGCAGCCGTAACCCTTCCTACGAGCAGTACTTC	CASSRNPSYEQYF
TRBV14	TRBD1	TRBJ2-6	NA	TGTGCCAGCAGCGGACAGGGGCCATCTGGGGCCAACGTCCTGACTTTC	CASSGQGPSGANVLTF
TRBV24-1	TRBD2	TRBJ2-3	NA	TGTGCCACCAGTGATAGACTAGCGGGGGGAGCTCCAGATACGCAGTATTTT	CATSDRLAGGAPDTQYF
TRBV19	NA	TRBJ2-1	once	TGTGCCAGTAGTATCCTTGCCCGGCGGACCTGGCAGTTCTTC	CASSILARRTWQFF
TRBV2	NA	TRBJ1-2	NA	TGTGCCAGCAGTGAAGCGGATGACAGGATTAACTATGGCTACACCTTC	CASSEADDRINYGYTF
TRBV19	NA	TRBJ1-2	once	TGTGCCAGTATAAGCCGGGGACTCCCATCGAAAGGGTCTAACTATGGCTACACCTTC	CASISRGLPSKGSNYGYTF
TRBV7-8	TRBD1	TRBJ1-2	NA	TGTGCCAGCAGCCCGGGACAGGGGGATTTCCGTGGCTACACCTTC	CASSPGQGDFRGYTF
TRBV6-2/TRBV6-3	NA	TRBJ2-1	NA	TGTGCCAGCAGTTACGGGGCCCCCCATGGTGAGCAGTTCTTC	CASSYGAPHGEQFF
TRBV29-1	NA	TRBJ1-1	NA	TGCAGCGTTTCCCCCGGGGCCACTGAAGCTTTCTTT	CSVSPGATEAFF
TRBV5-4	NA	TRBJ1-2	NA	TGTGCCAGCAGCTTGGAGGTCGGGACGGCCTATGGCTACACCTTC	CASSLEVGTAYGYTF
TRBV11-3	NA	TRBJ1-2	NA	TGTGCCAGCAGCTTAGATGGGAACTATGGCTACACCTTC	CASSLDGNYGYTF
TRBV9	TRBD1	TRBJ2-3	few	TGTGCCAGCAGCGCGGGACAGACCCCCACAGATACGCAGTATTTT	CASSAGQTPTDTQYF
TRBV5-1	TRBD2	TRBJ2-2	NA	TGCGCCAGCAGCTTGGTTTCCCCCGGCGGGGGGAACACCGGGGAGCTGTTTTTT	CASSLVSPGGGNTGELFF
TRBV5-1	NA	TRBJ2-7	NA	TGCGCCAGCAGTTCGTCGGTTCTATCGGCGGACGAGCAGTACTTC	CASSSSVLSADEQYF
TRBV7-6	NA	TRBJ1-4	once	TGTGCCAGCAGCGTCCGACAAGGGGAAAAACTGTTTTTT	CASSVRQGEKLFF
TRBV5-6	NA	TRBJ2-7	NA	TGTGCCAGCAGCTTGCCACTAATTTCAGGGTTAATCTCCTACGAGCAGTACTTC	CASSLPLISGLISYEQYF
TRBV6-5	TRBD1	TRBJ1-1	few	TGTGCCAGCAGCCCCCAGGGGGGGAGCACTGAAGCTTTCTTT	CASSPQGGSTEAFF
TRBV28	TRBD1	TRBJ1-2	once	TGTGCCAGCAGAAATCACCGGGACAGGGAGGGCTACACCTTC	CASRNHRDREGYTF
TRBV3-1/TRBV3-2	NA	TRBJ1-1	NA	TGTGCCAGCAGCCAAGTCCCGGACGGGGAAGCTTTCTTT	CASSQVPDGEAFF
TRBV18	NA	TRBJ1-2	once	TGTGCCAGCTCACCGATGTTGGAGGGGACCTCTAACTATGGCTACACCTTC	CASSPMLEGTSNYGYTF
TRBV28	NA	TRBJ1-6	NA	TGTGCCAGTAGTACGGAATCACCCCTCCACTTT	CASSTESPLHF
TRBV4-2	NA	TRBJ2-3	NA	TGTGCCAGCAGCCAAGAGAGTCGCGGGGGCCCCGATACGCAGTATTTT	CASSQESRGGPDTQYF
TRBV29-1	NA	TRBJ1-5	NA	TGCAGCGCGGGCGGGGCAGGTCAGAATCAGCCCCAGCATTTT	CSAGGAGQNQPQHF
TRBV4-2	NA	TRBJ1-1	NA	TGTGCCAGCAGCCAAGATATGGCAGGGATGGCTTTCTTT	CASSQDMAGMAFF
TRBV7-2	NA	TRBJ2-2	NA	TGTGCCAGCAGGCCTCAGGGGGGGGCCATGGACACCGGGGAGCTGTTTTTT	CASRPQGGAMDTGELFF
TRBV4-2	NA	TRBJ1-2	NA	TGTGCCAGCAGCCAAGCTCTGAGCGCGGAATATGGCTACACCTTC	CASSQALSAEYGYTF
TRBV18	NA	TRBJ1-4	few	TGTGCCAGCTCACCTCAGGCTAGGGAGGAAAAACTGTTTTTT	CASSPQAREEKLFF
TRBV5-1	NA	TRBJ1-2	NA	TGCGCCAGCAGCCCCGATCACCGGGCCGGGCATGGCTACACCTTC	CASSPDHRAGHGYTF